The 10 T cell receptor beta chains below all came from one sample that was sequenced in a study of T cell responses to AZD1222 COVID-19 vaccine. Clones were read by immunoSEQ multiplex PCR, and TCRdb kept only the in-frame ones, dropping some. The sample carries 90,000 to 150,000 clones, about 92% recorded once. Here the sequenced sample was peripheral blood, taken 28 days after the second AZD1222 dose. These TCRs come from an adult who received the AZD1222 COVID-19 vaccine.

The sample holds a few counts of this clone. DNA of the CDR3: TGTGCCAGCAGCAGAATTAACACTGAAGCTTTCTTT. Its translation is CASSRINTEAFF. This chain links TRBV6-5 with TRBJ1-1; D ambiguous. The CDR3 sequence is 12 residues long. The germline CDR1 and CDR2 sequences are MNHEY and SVGAGI. The V gene lost 6 bases and the J gene lost 2 bases, with 7 bases spanning the gap.

This clone occurred once. This sequence joins TRBV18 and TRBJ2-1; 12 nucleotides line up with TRBD2. CDR3 length equals 15 residues. The trim removed 3 bases at V and 7 bases at J, leaving 4 bases unmatched. The germline CDR1 and CDR2 sequences are KGHSH and LQKENI. CDR3 in DNA: TGTGCCAGCTCACCTGGTGGACTAGCGGGGAATGAGCAGTTCTTC. This gives the protein CASSPGGLAGNEQFF.

The DNA for the CDR3 is TGTGCCAGCAGCCCCCGGACTAGAAGCTCCTACAATGAGCAGTTCTTC. Amino acid sequence: CASSPRTRSSYNEQFF. This chain joins TRBV7-9 and TRBJ2-1, with 7 positions matching TRBD2. In germline, CDR1 is SEHNR, CDR2 FQNEAQ (reference sequence). The length of the CDR3 is 16 residues. V shed 5 bases and J 0 bases; nucleotides not matched to a gene: 7.

The chain couples TRBV28 to TRBJ2-7; weak D call: TRBD1 (6 bases). The V end was cut by 2 bases, the J end by 4 bases, with 21 bases between. CDR1 MDHEN and CDR2 SYDVKM come from the germline V gene. The CDR3 loop spans 17 amino acids. The CDR3: CASSLPLTPGQNYEQYF. DNA of the CDR3: TGTGCCAGCAGTTTACCGCTGACACCGGGACAAAATTACGAGCAGTACTTC.

This clone turned up a few times. The chain uses TRBV11-2 and TRBJ1-4, with D maybe TRBD1 (6 bases). Between the trimmed V and J ends, which lost 5 bases and 0 bases, there was a span of 16 bases. The CDR3 loop spans 17 amino acids. The germline V gene has CDR1 SGHAT and CDR2 FQNNGV. CDR3 in amino acids: CASSHGQLVATNEKLFF. CDR3 nucleotides: TGTGCCAGCAGCCATGGACAGCTCGTTGCAACTAATGAAAAACTGTTTTTT. Looking up the rest from reference TRBV11-2 and TRBJ1-4 gives the full variable domain: EAGVAQSPRYKIIEKRQSVAFWCNPISGHATLYWYQQILGQGPKLLIQFQNNGVVDDSQLPKDRFSAERLKGVDSTLKIQPAKLEDSAVYLCASSHGQLVATNEKLFFGSGTQLSVL.

This clone was detected only a few times. The chain combines TRBV28 with TRBJ1-2; 11 bases match TRBD1. Germline V gene sequence: CDR1 MDHEN, CDR2 SYDVKM. After removal of 3 bases from V and 7 bases from J, the junction contained 16 bases not matched to a gene. The CDR3 totals 18 residues. In DNA form, the CDR3 reads TGTGCCAGCAGTTTTATATATGGTACCGGACAGGGGGCGGTTGGCTACACCTTC. Protein: CASSFIYGTGQGAVGYTF.

The chain uses TRBV12-3 or TRBV12-4 and TRBJ1-1; 7 bases align to TRBD1. There are 11 residues in the CDR3. The J segment lost 11 bases and the V segment lost 4 bases, leaving 4 bases of the junction unmatched. The CDR3: CASSSQGMAFF. The CDR3 nucleotides read TGTGCCAGCAGTTCACAGGGGATGGCTTTCTTT.

This sequence joins TRBV5-1 and TRBJ1-1, with 7 nucleotides matching TRBD1. The V gene's germline CDR1 is SGHRS and CDR2 YFSETQ. Trimming took 6 bases from V and 1 from J; bases not matched to a gene: 9. The CDR3 extends over 15 amino acids. The CDR3 sequence: CASNYRTGGNTEAFF. In DNA form, the CDR3 reads TGCGCCAGCAATTACAGGACAGGCGGGAACACTGAAGCTTTCTTT.

V gene TRBV19 combines with J gene TRBJ2-4; TRBD1 matches 12 bases. Losses at the gene ends were 9 bases for V and 0 bases for J; bases not matched to a gene: 15. The CDR3 extends over 19 amino acids. The germline V gene encodes CDR1 LNHDA and CDR2 SQIVND (reference sequence). Here the CDR3 DNA reads TGTGCCAGCTCCAGCTCCGGGACAGGGGGCGGAGGAGCCAAAAACATTCAGTACTTC. As protein: CASSSSGTGGGGAKNIQYF.

The chain couples TRBV27 to TRBJ1-4, with 7 bases matching TRBD1. Looked up from germline, CDR1 is MNHEY and CDR2 is SMNVEV (reference sequence). The CDR3 has 15 amino acids. Trimming cost V 5 bases and J 7 bases; bases outside gene matches: 10. CDR3 sequence reads: CASSGDRVEGEKLFF. As DNA, the CDR3 is TGTGCCAGCAGTGGAGACAGGGTGGAGGGTGAAAAACTGTTTTTT.